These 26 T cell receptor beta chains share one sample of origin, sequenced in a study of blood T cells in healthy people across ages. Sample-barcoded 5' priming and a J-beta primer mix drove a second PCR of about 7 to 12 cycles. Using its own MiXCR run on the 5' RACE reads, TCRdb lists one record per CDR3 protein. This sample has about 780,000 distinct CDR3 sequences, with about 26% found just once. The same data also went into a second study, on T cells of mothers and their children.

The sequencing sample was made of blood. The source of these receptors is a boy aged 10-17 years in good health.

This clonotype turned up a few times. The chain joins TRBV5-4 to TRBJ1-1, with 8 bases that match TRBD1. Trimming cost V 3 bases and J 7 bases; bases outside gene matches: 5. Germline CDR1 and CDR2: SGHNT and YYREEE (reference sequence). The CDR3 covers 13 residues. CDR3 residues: CASSSRGPREAFF. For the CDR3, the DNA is TGTGCCAGCAGCTCCAGGGGGCCCCGTGAAGCTTTCTTT.

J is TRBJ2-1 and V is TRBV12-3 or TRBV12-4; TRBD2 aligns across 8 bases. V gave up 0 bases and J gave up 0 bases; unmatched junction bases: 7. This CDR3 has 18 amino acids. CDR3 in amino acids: CASSLAWRGASSYNEQFF. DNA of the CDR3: TGTGCCAGCAGTTTAGCCTGGCGGGGGGCGAGCTCCTACAATGAGCAGTTCTTC.

The CDR3 reads CASSGQGTGGELFF. For the CDR3, the DNA is TGTGCCAGCAGTGGACAGGGGACAGGCGGGGAGCTGTTTTTT. The gene calls are TRBV2 and TRBJ2-2; 8 nucleotides align to TRBD1. The V segment lost 4 bases and the J segment 7 bases; nucleotides outside the gene matches: 5. CDR3 length: 14 residues. Germline values: CDR1 SNHLY, CDR2 FYNNEI.

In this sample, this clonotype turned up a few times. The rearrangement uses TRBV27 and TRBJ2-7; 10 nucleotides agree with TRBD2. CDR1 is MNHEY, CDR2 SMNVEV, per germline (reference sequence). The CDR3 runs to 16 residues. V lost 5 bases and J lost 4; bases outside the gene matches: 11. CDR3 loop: CASSPSPSGGAYEQYF. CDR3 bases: TGTGCCAGCAGTCCATCACCTAGCGGGGGAGCGTACGAGCAGTACTTC.

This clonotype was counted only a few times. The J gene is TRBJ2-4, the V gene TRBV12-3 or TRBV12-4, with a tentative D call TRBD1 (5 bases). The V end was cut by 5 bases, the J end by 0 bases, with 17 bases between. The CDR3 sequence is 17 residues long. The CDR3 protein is CASSPPNRRLAKNIQYF. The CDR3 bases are TGTGCCAGCAGTCCCCCCAACAGGAGATTAGCCAAAAACATTCAGTACTTC.

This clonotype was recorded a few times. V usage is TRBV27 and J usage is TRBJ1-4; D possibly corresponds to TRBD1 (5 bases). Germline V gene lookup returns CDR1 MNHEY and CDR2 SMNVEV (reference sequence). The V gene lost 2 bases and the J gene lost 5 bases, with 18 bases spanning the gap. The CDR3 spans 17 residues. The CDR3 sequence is CASSLTYEGTPNEKLFF. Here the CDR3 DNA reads TGTGCCAGCAGTTTAACGTACGAGGGGACCCCCAATGAAAAACTGTTTTTT.

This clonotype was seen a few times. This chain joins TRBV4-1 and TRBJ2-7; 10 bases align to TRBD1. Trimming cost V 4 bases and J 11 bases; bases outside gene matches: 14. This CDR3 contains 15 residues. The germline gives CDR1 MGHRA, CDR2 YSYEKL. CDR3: CASSRPGTGAIWKYF. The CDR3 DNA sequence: TGCGCCAGCAGCCGACCCGGGACAGGGGCCATCTGGAAGTACTTC.

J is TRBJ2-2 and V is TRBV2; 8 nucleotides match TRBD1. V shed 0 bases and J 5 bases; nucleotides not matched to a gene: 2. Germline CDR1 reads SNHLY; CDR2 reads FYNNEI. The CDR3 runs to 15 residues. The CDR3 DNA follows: TGTGCCAGCAGTGAAGCGACAGGGGATACCGGGGAGCTGTTTTTT. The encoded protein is CASSEATGDTGELFF.

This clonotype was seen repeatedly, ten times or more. The chain's CDR3 is CASSPGQGARETQYF. CDR3 sequence (DNA): TGTGCCAGCTCACCGGGACAGGGGGCGAGGGAGACCCAGTACTTC. The chain links TRBV18 to TRBJ2-5; 12 bases map to TRBD1. Per the germline V gene, CDR1 is KGHSH and CDR2 is LQKENI. The CDR3 runs to 15 residues. With 3 bases clipped from V and 5 bases from J, the junction kept 4 bases outside the gene matches.

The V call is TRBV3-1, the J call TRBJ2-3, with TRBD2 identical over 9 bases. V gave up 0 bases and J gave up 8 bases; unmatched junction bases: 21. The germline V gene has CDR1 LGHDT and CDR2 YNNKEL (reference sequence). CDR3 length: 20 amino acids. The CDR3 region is CASSQDMETSGGNPLGTQYF. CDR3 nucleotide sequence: TGTGCCAGCAGCCAAGATATGGAGACCAGCGGGGGGAACCCTCTGGGTACGCAGTATTTT.

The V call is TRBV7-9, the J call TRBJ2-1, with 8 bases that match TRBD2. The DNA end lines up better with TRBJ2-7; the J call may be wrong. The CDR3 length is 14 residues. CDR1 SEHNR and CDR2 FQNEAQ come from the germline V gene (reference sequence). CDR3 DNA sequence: TGTGCCAGCAGCTTTCCGGGACTAGGGCGCGAGCAGTACTTC. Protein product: CASSFPGLGREQYF.

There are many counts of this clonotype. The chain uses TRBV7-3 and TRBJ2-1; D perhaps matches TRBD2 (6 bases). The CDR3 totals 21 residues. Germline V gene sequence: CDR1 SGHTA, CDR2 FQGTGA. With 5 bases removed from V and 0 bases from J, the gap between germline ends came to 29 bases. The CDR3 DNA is TGTGCCAGCAGCCTAAACCCCCCCGGGACTGTAAAAAGGAGCTCCTACAATGAGCAGTTCTTC. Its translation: CASSLNPPGTVKRSSYNEQFF.

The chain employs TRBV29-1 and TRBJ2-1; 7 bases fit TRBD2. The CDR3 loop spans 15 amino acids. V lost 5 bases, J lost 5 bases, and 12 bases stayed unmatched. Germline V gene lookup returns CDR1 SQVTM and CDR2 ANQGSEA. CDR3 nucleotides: TGCAGCGTTCTACCGGGACTACAAACCCACAATGAGCAGTTCTTC. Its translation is CSVLPGLQTHNEQFF.

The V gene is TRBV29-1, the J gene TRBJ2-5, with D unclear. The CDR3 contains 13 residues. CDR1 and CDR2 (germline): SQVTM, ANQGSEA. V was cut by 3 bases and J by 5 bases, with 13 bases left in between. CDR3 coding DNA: TGCAGCGTTGACCGAGCGCCCGGGGAGACCCAGTACTTC. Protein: CSVDRAPGETQYF.

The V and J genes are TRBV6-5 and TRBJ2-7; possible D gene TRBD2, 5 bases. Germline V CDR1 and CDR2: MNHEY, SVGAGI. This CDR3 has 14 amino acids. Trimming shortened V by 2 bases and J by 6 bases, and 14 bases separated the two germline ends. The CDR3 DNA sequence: TGTGCCAGCAGTTACCGGGATTCTGGAGTCGAGCAGTACTTC. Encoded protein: CASSYRDSGVEQYF.

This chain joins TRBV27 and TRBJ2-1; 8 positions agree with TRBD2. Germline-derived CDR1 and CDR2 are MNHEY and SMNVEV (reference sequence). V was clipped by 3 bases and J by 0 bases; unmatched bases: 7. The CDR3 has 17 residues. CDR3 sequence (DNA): TGTGCCAGCAGTTTTAGGGCGGGGGGTAGCTCCTACAATGAGCAGTTCTTC. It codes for CASSFRAGGSSYNEQFF.

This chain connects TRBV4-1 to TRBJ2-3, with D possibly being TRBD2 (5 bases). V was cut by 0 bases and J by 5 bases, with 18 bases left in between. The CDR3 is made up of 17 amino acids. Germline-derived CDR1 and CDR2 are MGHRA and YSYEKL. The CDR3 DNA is TGCGCCAGCAGCCAAGATCTACGGTCCCTAGAGGGAGATACGCAGTATTTT. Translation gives CASSQDLRSLEGDTQYF.

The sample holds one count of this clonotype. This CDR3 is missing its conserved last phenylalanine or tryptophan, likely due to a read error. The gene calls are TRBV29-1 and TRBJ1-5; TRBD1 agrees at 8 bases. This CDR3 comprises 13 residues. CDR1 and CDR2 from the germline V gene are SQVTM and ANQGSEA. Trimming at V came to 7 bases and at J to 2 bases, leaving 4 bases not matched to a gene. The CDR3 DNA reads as TGCAGCGCCAGGGGACAGGGCAATCAGCCCCAGCATCTT. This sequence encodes CSARGQGNQPQHL.

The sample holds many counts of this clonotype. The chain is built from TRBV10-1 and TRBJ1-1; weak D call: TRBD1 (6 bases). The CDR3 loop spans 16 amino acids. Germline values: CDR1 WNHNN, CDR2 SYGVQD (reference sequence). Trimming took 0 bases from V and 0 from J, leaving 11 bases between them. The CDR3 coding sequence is TGCGCCAGCAGTGAGTCAGGGGGTCCCATGAACACTGAAGCTTTCTTT. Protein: CASSESGGPMNTEAFF.

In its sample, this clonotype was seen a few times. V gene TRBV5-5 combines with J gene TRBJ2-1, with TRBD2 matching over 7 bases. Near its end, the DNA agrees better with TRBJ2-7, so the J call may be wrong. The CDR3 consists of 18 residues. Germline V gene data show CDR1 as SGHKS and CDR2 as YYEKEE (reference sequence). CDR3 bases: TGTGCCAGCAGCTTGGACGACGCCCCATGGGGGGGGACCCACGAGCAGTACTTC. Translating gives CASSLDDAPWGGTHEQYF.

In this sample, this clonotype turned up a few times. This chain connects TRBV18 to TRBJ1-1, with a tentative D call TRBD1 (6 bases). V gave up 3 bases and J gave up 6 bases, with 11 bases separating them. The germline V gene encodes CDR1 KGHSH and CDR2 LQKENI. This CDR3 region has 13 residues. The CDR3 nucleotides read TGTGCCAGCTCACCGGACAGAAGACCTGAAGCTTTCTTT. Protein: CASSPDRRPEAFF.

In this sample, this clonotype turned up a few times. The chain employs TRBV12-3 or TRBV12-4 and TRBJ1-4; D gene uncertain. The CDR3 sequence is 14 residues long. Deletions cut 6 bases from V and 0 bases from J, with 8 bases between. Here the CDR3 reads CASRSQATNEKLFF. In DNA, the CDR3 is TGTGCCAGCAGATCACAAGCAACTAATGAAAAACTGTTTTTT.

The CDR3: CASSAGTGLNTEAFF. The CDR3 nucleotides read TGTGCCAGCAGTGCGGGGACAGGACTAAACACTGAAGCTTTCTTT. The V gene is TRBV6-1, the J gene TRBJ1-1; TRBD1 aligns across 8 bases. V was pared by 4 bases and J by 2 bases, with 6 bases of the junction left unmatched. The length of the CDR3 is 15 residues. CDR1 and CDR2 from the germline V gene are MNHNS and SASEGT.

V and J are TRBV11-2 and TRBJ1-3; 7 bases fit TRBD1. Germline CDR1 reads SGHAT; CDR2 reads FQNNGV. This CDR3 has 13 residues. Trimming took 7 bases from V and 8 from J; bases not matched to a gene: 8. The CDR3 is CASNRDRVDTIYF. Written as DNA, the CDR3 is TGTGCCAGCAACCGAGACAGGGTGGACACCATATATTTT.

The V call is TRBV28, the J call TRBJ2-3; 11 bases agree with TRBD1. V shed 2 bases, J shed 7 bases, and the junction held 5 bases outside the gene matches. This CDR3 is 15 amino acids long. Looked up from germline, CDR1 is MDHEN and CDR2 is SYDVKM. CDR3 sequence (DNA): TGTGCCAGCAGTTTAGGTGGACAGGGGGCCTATACGCAGTATTTT. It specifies CASSLGGQGAYTQYF.

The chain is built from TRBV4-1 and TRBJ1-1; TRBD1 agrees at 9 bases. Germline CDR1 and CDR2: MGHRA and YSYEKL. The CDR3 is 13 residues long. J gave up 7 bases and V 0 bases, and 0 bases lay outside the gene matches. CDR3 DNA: TGCGCCAGCAGCCAAGAGGGACAGGGTGAAGCTTTCTTT. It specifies CASSQEGQGEAFF.